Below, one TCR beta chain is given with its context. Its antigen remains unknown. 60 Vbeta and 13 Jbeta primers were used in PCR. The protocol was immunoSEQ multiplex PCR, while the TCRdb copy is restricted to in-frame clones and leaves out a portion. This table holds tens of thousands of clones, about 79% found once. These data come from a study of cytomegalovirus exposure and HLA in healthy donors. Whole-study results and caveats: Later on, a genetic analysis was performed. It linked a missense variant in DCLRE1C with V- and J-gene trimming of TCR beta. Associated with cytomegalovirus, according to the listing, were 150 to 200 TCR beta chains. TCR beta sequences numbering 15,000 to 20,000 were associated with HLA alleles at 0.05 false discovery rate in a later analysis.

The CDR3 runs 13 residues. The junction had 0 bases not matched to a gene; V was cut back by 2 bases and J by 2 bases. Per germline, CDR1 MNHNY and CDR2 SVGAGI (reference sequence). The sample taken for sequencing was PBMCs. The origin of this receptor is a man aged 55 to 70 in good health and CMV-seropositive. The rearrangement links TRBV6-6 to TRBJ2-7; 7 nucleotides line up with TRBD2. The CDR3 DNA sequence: TGTGCCAGCAGTTACGGGACTACCTACGAGCAGTACTTC. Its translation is CASSYGTTYEQYF.